This TCR beta chain was recovered during a study of T cell repertoires in cytomegalovirus infection. In the study overall: In the study, CMV epitopes included recently identified HLA-C-restricted and well-studied HLA-B-restricted ones. Indications came from public TCR beta signatures; they pointed to CMV infection and to a matching HLA type.

J gave up 3 bases and V 4 bases, and 12 bases lay outside the gene matches. Germline values: CDR1 SEHNR, CDR2 FQNEAQ (reference sequence). The CDR3 consists of 16 residues. TCRdb redid the calling of the reads with MiXCR, one entry per CDR3 protein. The data show approximately 120,000 distinct CDR3 sequences, with under 30% seen just once and roughly three quarters held by the top ten. This clonotype was observed at least ten times. Antigen: not known. The V call is TRBV7-9, the J call TRBJ2-7, with 7 bases aligning to TRBD2. The specimen comprised CD8+ T cells from cultured PBMCs, sampled from culture after CMV antigen stimulation. This clonotype originated in a human donor in good health (CMV status not recorded). Some clones in this sample may be carry-over from other donors' samples. Here the CDR3 DNA reads TGTGCCAGCAGCTCTCTCGGCGGGGGAGGTTACTACGAGCAGTACTTC. It yields the protein CASSSLGGGGYYEQYF.